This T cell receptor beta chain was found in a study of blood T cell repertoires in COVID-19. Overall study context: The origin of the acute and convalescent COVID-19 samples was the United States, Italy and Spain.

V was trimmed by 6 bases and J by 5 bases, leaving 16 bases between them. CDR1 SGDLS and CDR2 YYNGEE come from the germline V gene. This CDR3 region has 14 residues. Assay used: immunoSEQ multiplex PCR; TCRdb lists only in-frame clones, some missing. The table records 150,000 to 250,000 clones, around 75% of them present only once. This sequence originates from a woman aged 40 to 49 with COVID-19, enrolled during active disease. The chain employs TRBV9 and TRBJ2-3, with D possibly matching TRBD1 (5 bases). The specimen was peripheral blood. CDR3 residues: CASTLGVQQDTQYF. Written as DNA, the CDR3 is TGTGCCAGCACCCTAGGGGTCCAGCAAGATACGCAGTATTTT. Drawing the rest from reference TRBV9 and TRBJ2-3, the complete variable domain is DSGVTQTPKHLITATGQRVTLRCSPRSGDLSVYWYQQSLDQGLQFLIQYYNGEERAKGNILERFSAQQFPDLHSELNLSSLELGDSALYFCASTLGVQQDTQYFGPGTRLTVL.